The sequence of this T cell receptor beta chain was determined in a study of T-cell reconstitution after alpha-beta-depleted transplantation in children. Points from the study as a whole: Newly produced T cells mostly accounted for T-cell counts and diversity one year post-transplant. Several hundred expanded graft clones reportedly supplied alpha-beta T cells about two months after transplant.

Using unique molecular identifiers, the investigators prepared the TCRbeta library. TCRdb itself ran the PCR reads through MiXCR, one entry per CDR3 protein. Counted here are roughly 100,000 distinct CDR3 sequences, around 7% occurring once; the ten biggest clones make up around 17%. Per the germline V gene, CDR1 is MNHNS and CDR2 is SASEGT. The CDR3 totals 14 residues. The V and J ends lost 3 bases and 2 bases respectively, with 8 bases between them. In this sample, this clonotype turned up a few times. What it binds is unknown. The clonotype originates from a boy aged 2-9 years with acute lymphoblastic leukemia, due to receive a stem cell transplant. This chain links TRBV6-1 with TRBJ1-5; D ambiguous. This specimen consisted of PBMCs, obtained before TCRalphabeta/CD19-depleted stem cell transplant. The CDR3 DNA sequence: TGTGCCAGCAGTGAGTGGAGGGGCAATCAGCCCCAGCATTTT. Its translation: CASSEWRGNQPQHF.